A selection of T cell receptor beta chains follows, all from one sample in a study of technical replicates of blood from a few donors. Here immunoSEQ multiplex PCR was the method, and the copy in TCRdb shows in-frame clones only, minus some. Of some 14,000 clones detected, around 75% appear once; the ten largest clones hold 9% to 15%. The sample taken for sequencing was PBMCs. The source of these receptors is a human donor in good health. CDR3s include the opening cysteine and the closing phenylalanine or tryptophan. The order of the fields is D gene, V gene, clone size, J gene, CDR3 protein, CDR3 DNA. A D gene is named only where the DNA matches it firmly. Only part of the rows carry a size: once, few, many, or a class if the clone is expanded.

d_call: NA
v_call: TRBV6-1
clone_size: NA
j_call: TRBJ1-1
cdr3_aa: CASSVTPGVTEAFF
cdr3_nt: TGTGCCAGCAGTGTTACCCCGGGAGTGACTGAAGCTTTCTTT

d_call: NA
v_call: TRBV2
clone_size: NA
j_call: TRBJ1-2
cdr3_aa: CASSEEAGRNYGYTF
cdr3_nt: TGTGCCAGCAGTGAAGAGGCAGGGAGGAACTATGGCTACACCTTC

d_call: TRBD2
v_call: TRBV5-5
clone_size: NA
j_call: TRBJ2-3
cdr3_aa: CASSLGGRASADTQYF
cdr3_nt: TGTGCCAGCAGCTTGGGCGGGAGGGCCTCGGCAGATACGCAGTATTTT

d_call: NA
v_call: TRBV7-9
clone_size: NA
j_call: TRBJ2-5
cdr3_aa: CASSLGPLAKLETQYF
cdr3_nt: TGTGCCAGCAGCTTAGGACCTCTAGCGAAGCTGGAGACCCAGTACTTC

d_call: NA
v_call: TRBV6-6
clone_size: once
j_call: TRBJ2-3
cdr3_aa: CASRGALHTDTQYF
cdr3_nt: TGTGCCAGCAGGGGGGCTCTCCACACAGATACGCAGTATTTT

d_call: NA
v_call: TRBV19
clone_size: NA
j_call: TRBJ2-3
cdr3_aa: CASSTSTDTQYF
cdr3_nt: TGTGCCAGTAGTACTAGCACAGATACGCAGTATTTT

d_call: NA
v_call: TRBV29-1
clone_size: NA
j_call: TRBJ2-5
cdr3_aa: CSGGQPQETQYF
cdr3_nt: TGCAGCGGCGGACAGCCACAAGAGACCCAGTACTTC

d_call: TRBD1
v_call: TRBV13
clone_size: once
j_call: TRBJ1-1
cdr3_aa: CASSLGAAGGNTEAFF
cdr3_nt: TGTGCCAGCAGCTTAGGCGCGGCAGGGGGGAACACTGAAGCTTTCTTT

d_call: NA
v_call: TRBV25-1
clone_size: NA
j_call: TRBJ2-1
cdr3_aa: CASSVSGRRYDEQFF
cdr3_nt: TGTGCCAGCAGTGTTTCCGGGAGACGGTACGATGAGCAGTTCTTC

d_call: NA
v_call: TRBV7-2
clone_size: few
j_call: TRBJ2-7
cdr3_aa: CASSLAPLDSYEQYF
cdr3_nt: TGTGCCAGCAGCTTAGCTCCTCTAGACTCCTACGAGCAGTACTTC